This is a list of T cell receptor beta chains from one sample in a study of breast tumors, draining lymph nodes, adjacent tissues. TCRdb re-analysed the multiplex PCR reads in MiXCR, keeping a single row per CDR3 protein. The data contain approximately 180,000 distinct CDR3 sequences, 33% of them seen just once; the ten biggest clones take up around 4%. The sequenced material came from axillary lymph node tissue. The receptors stem from a female donor with breast cancer. Some clones in this sample may be carry-over from other donors' samples. The CDR3 runs from the conserved cysteine through the conserved F or W. The D gene is left open where the match is weak. Only some rows state a clone size, as once, few, many or a class for expanded clones.

j_call clone_size d_call v_call cdr3_aa cdr3_nt
TRBJ2-3 NA TRBD2 TRBV20-1 CSAASGRDTDTQYF TGCAGTGCTGCTAGCGGGAGGGACACAGATACGCAGTATTTT
TRBJ2-7 many NA TRBV9 CASSVGFLTYEQYF TGTGCCAGCAGCGTAGGTTTCCTTACCTACGAGCAGTACTTC
TRBJ2-3 many TRBD2 TRBV7-3 CASSLRSPSGRTDTQYF TGTGCCAGCAGCTTAAGATCCCCAAGCGGGAGGACAGATACGCAGTATTTT
TRBJ2-1 NA NA TRBV4-1 CASSLSASSYNEQSF TGCGCCAGCAGCCTTAGCGCCAGCTCCTACAATGAGCAGTCCTTC
TRBJ2-7 many TRBD1 TRBV30 CASTGATYEQYF TGTGCCTCGACAGGGGCGACCTACGAGCAGTACTTC
TRBJ2-3 many TRBD2 TRBV24-1 CATSDTTSGRWDTQYF TGTGCCACCAGTGACACGACTAGCGGGAGATGGGATACGCAGTATTTT
TRBJ1-2 many NA TRBV13 CASSPQLQGGYGYTF TGTGCCAGCAGCCCCCAGTTACAGGGTGGCTATGGCTACACCTTC
TRBJ1-2 many TRBD1 TRBV2 CAGGTGAYGYTF TGTGCCGGGGGGACAGGGGCCTATGGCTACACCTTC
TRBJ2-7 many NA TRBV3-1 CASSLTEEQYF TGTGCCAGCAGCCTCACGGAGGAGCAGTACTTC
TRBJ1-4 NA TRBD1 TRBV12-3/TRBV12-4 CASSRPRGQGASSTNEKLFF TGCGCCAGCAGTCGACCCCGGGGACAGGGGGCCTCCTCAACTAATGAAAAACTGTTTTTT
TRBJ2-7 many TRBD2 TRBV2 CASAPGPGGVYF TGTGCCAGCGCGCCGGGGCCCGGGGGGGTGTACTTC
TRBJ1-3 few TRBD1 TRBV3-1 CPSSQGTGGRNTIYF TGTCCCAGCAGCCAAGGGACAGGGGGAAGAAACACCATATATTTT
TRBJ2-3 many NA TRBV9 CASSVGTTSTDTQYF TGTGCCAGCAGCGTAGGGACCACTAGCACAGATACGCAGTATTTT
TRBJ2-5 many TRBD2 TRBV14 CASSRLRTSDAQETQYF TGTGCCAGCAGCCGTCTCAGGACTAGCGACGCCCAAGAGACCCAGTACTTC
TRBJ2-7 NA NA TRBV10-3 CAISAPLATSYEQYF TGTGCCATCAGTGCCCCTTTAGCCACCTCCTACGAGCAGTACTTC
TRBJ1-4 many TRBD1 TRBV7-9 CASSLLGQGDEKLFF TGTGCCAGCAGCTTACTTGGACAGGGAGATGAAAAACTGTTTTTT
TRBJ2-2 many NA TRBV29-1 CSVGPDYSGTGELFF TGCAGCGTTGGTCCTGACTACTCGGGCACCGGGGAGCTGTTTTTT
TRBJ2-7 many NA TRBV3-1 CASSPPRAGLRRSYEQYF TGTGCCAGCAGCCCCCCTCGGGCGGGCCTTCGTCGATCCTACGAGCAGTACTTC
TRBJ2-3 many TRBD1 TRBV27 CASSSRDRNTDTQYF TGTGCCAGCAGTTCCCGGGACAGGAACACAGATACGCAGTATTTT
TRBJ1-5 NA NA TRBV24-1 CATSATEANQPQHF TGTGCCACCAGTGCTACGGAGGCCAATCAGCCCCAGCATTTT
TRBJ2-7 once NA TRBV12-3/TRBV12-4 CANSFGRYEQYF TGTGCCAACAGTTTCGGTCGTTACGAGCAGTACTTC
TRBJ1-1 NA NA TRBV7-2 CASSSRQELNTEAFF TGTGCCAGCAGCTCGCGACAGGAGTTGAACACTGAAGCTTTCTTT
TRBJ2-5 once TRBD2 TRBV20-1 CSANPGGIHQTQYF TGCAGTGCTAACCCCGGGGGGATTCATCAGACCCAGTACTTC
TRBJ2-7 many NA TRBV5-1 CASSRESYEQYF TGCGCCAGCAGCCGCGAGTCCTACGAGCAGTACTTC
TRBJ2-7 many NA TRBV5-1 CASSLDGILTEQYF TGCGCCAGCAGCTTGGATGGCATCCTGACCGAGCAGTACTTC
TRBJ2-7 many TRBD1 TRBV12-3/TRBV12-4 CASSFTGGPSYEQYF TGTGCCAGCAGTTTCACAGGGGGCCCCTCCTACGAGCAGTACTTC
TRBJ1-2 many NA TRBV6-1 CASSPGGGRPYGYTF TGTGCCAGCAGTCCTGGGGGGGGGCGTCCCTATGGCTACACCTTC
TRBJ2-5 many TRBD1 TRBV28 CASSAGGVGETQYF TGTGCCAGCAGTGCAGGGGGCGTGGGGGAGACCCAGTACTTC
TRBJ1-5 NA NA TRBV28 CASSVPGTRNQPQHF TGTGCCAGCAGTGTGCCCGGGACACGCAATCAGCCCCAGCATTTT
TRBJ2-1 many TRBD2 TRBV7-9 CASSLDQAGGPISFEQFF TGTGCCAGCAGCTTAGATCAAGCGGGAGGGCCCATATCTTTCGAGCAGTTCTTC
TRBJ2-7 NA NA TRBV30 CAWSVRDRPLEQYF TGTGCCTGGAGTGTACGAGACAGACCTCTTGAGCAGTACTTC
TRBJ2-1 NA NA TRBV4-2 CASSQEGGASYNEQFF TGTGCCAGCAGCCAAGAAGGGGGGGCTTCTTACAATGAGCAGTTCTTC
TRBJ2-2 many TRBD1 TRBV28 CASSPRDSYTGELFF TGTGCCAGCAGTCCTCGGGACAGTTATACCGGGGAGCTGTTTTTT
TRBJ2-5 many NA TRBV29-1 CSVVWWTVSPFGETQYF TGCAGCGTTGTTTGGTGGACAGTGTCCCCCTTTGGGGAGACCCAGTACTTC
TRBJ2-1 few TRBD2 TRBV6-5 CASRHLAGASYNEQFF TGTGCCAGCAGGCACCTAGCGGGGGCCTCCTACAATGAGCAGTTCTTC
TRBJ1-2 NA NA TRBV29-1 CSVDAGPHDYTF TGCAGCGTTGACGCCGGACCTCATGACTACACCTTC
TRBJ2-7 NA TRBD1 TRBV6-1 CASSLDRGNEQYF TGTGCCAGCAGTCTTGACAGGGGTAACGAGCAGTACTTC
TRBJ1-5 NA TRBD1 TRBV5-5 CASSFGTGVGNQPQHF TGTGCCAGCAGCTTTGGGACAGGGGTCGGCAATCAGCCCCAGCATTTT
TRBJ2-7 NA TRBD1 TRBV11-3 CASSQGAASEQYF TGTGCCAGCAGCCAGGGGGCAGCCTCCGAGCAGTACTTC
TRBJ2-2 many NA TRBV4-1 CASSLIKEGDGELFF TGCGCCAGCAGCCTAATAAAGGAGGGTGACGGGGAGCTGTTTTTT